The 6 T cell receptor beta chains reported below all come from one sample, sequenced in a study of blood T cells in healthy people across ages. A sample-barcoded 5' primer and a J-beta primer mix were used in a second PCR of roughly 6 to 12 cycles. From the 5' RACE reads, TCRdb called clonotypes with MiXCR, one entry per CDR3 protein. Among about 500,000 distinct CDR3 sequences listed, around 24% were seen once. This sample also appeared in a second study, on T cells of mothers and their children.

Sample: blood. The receptors were gathered from a boy younger than 18 in good health.

This clonotype has just a few counts. The chain couples TRBV27 to TRBJ2-2; a possible D gene is TRBD1 (5 bases). The germline V and J ends were trimmed by 3 bases and 4 bases, with 9 bases remaining between them. The CDR3 runs to 14 residues. In germline, CDR1 is MNHEY, CDR2 SMNVEV (reference sequence). The CDR3 DNA is TGTGCCAGCAGTTTTAGCAGGGCCACCGGGGAGCTGTTTTTT. Encoded protein: CASSFSRATGELFF.

This clonotype was picked up a small number of times. V usage is TRBV11-2 and J usage is TRBJ1-2, with 7 bases matching TRBD1. This CDR3 spans 18 amino acids. V gave up 1 base and J gave up 6 bases; unmatched junction bases: 17. CDR1 and CDR2 from the germline V gene are SGHAT and FQNNGV. The CDR3 DNA reads TGTGCCAGCAGCTTAGGATTCGGGGACAGCCATACTATAGATGGCTACACCTTC. Translation: CASSLGFGDSHTIDGYTF.

Comment on this clonotype: The junction differs from germline at one of its ends, possibly a read error. J is TRBJ1-6 and V is TRBV7-8; D remains unclear. Germline V gives CDR1 SGHVS, CDR2 FQNEAQ. CDR3 length: 15 amino acids. This chain's CDR3 is CAGSPPLLLNSPLHF. As DNA, the CDR3 is TGTGCCGGCAGCCCGCCCCTTTTACTTAATTCACCCCTCCACTTT.

This clonotype was seen more than once but under ten times. The chain carries TRBV6-6 and TRBJ2-3, with a possible D match to TRBD2 (5 bases). The germline CDR1 and CDR2 sequences are MNHNY and SVGAGI (reference sequence). V lost 2 bases and J 5 bases, leaving 11 bases between the germline ends. This CDR3 has 14 amino acids. The CDR3 nucleotides are TGTGCCAGCAGTTACGTGTCGGGGATAGATACGCAGTATTTT. Translation gives CASSYVSGIDTQYF.

J is TRBJ2-5 and V is TRBV5-4; TRBD2 matches 10 bases. Germline CDR1 is SGHNT and CDR2 is YYREEE (reference sequence). The trim removed 0 bases at V and 3 bases at J, leaving 5 bases unmatched. The CDR3 contains 16 residues. CDR3 sequence reads: CASSLGTSGLEETQYF. The DNA of the CDR3 is TGTGCCAGCAGCTTGGGGACTAGCGGTTTAGAAGAGACCCAGTACTTC. Variable domain in full (rest from reference TRBV5-4 and TRBJ2-5): ETGVTQSPTHLIKTRGQQVTLRCSSQSGHNTVSWYQQALGQGPQFIFQYYREEENGRGNFPPRFSGLQFPNYSSELNVNALELDDSALYLCASSLGTSGLEETQYFGPGTRLLVL.

For the CDR3, the DNA is TGTGCCAGCAGTTACCAGGGATCTAACTATGGCTACACCTTC. Its protein product is CASSYQGSNYGYTF. This chain joins TRBV6-2 or TRBV6-3 and TRBJ1-2; maybe TRBD1 (5 bases). Trimming left V 2 bases short and J 0 bases short, with 7 bases between. This CDR3 has 14 residues. Germline assignment: CDR1 MNHEY and CDR2 SVGEGT.